One and the same sample provided the 30 T cell receptor beta chains below, sequenced in a study of blood T cell repertoires in COVID-19. The method was immunoSEQ multiplex PCR; TCRdb's version includes in-frame clones alone and lacks a portion of them. The data show 70,000 or so clones, about nine tenths seen once. Input material: peripheral blood. All receptors come from a man between 25 and 39 years old with acute or convalescent COVID-19.

The J gene is TRBJ2-5, the V gene TRBV4-3, with 7 bases identical to TRBD1. V was clipped by 2 bases and J by 3 bases; unmatched bases: 15. Germline assignment: CDR1 LGHNA and CDR2 YSLEER. The CDR3 is 18 residues long. This CDR3 reads CASSQRPAAQGLEETQYF. CDR3 nucleotide sequence: TGCGCCAGCAGCCAAAGGCCCGCAGCACAGGGGCTAGAAGAGACCCAGTACTTC.

The gene calls are TRBV5-1 and TRBJ1-4; no reliable D call. Deletions cut 0 bases from V and 6 bases from J, with 9 bases between. This CDR3 is 14 amino acids long. CDR1 is SGHRS and CDR2 is YFSETQ in the germline V gene. CDR3 DNA sequence: TGCGCCAGCAGCTTGGAAGGGAGAGATGAAAAACTGTTTTTT. Translation gives CASSLEGRDEKLFF.

J is TRBJ1-6 and V is TRBV27; D is perhaps TRBD1 (5 bases). V was pared by 1 base and J by 8 bases, with 18 bases between. The germline V gene has CDR1 MNHEY and CDR2 SMNVEV (reference sequence). The CDR3 runs to 17 residues. The CDR3 DNA reads as TGTGCCAGCAGTTTATATTCAATCCGGGGGGTGTATTCACCCCTCCACTTT. The encoded protein is CASSLYSIRGVYSPLHF.

The chain carries TRBV19 and TRBJ2-3, with D tentatively TRBD1 (6 bases). This CDR3 spans 15 amino acids. Germline V lookup: CDR1 LNHDA, CDR2 SQIVND (reference sequence). The V end lost 5 bases, the J end lost 2 bases, and 14 bases lay between the germline ends. For the CDR3, the DNA is TGTGCCAGTAGTGACACAGGGTTATCCACAGATACGCAGTATTTT. Its protein is CASSDTGLSTDTQYF.

This clone was seen once. The rearrangement uses TRBV24-1 and TRBJ1-2; D gene ambiguous. Trimming pared 4 bases from V and 0 bases from J, leaving 8 bases between. Germline CDR1 reads KGHDR; CDR2 reads SFDVKD. The CDR3 runs to 14 residues. The CDR3 is CATSEPTTNYGYTF. CDR3 nucleotide sequence: TGTGCCACCAGTGAACCGACAACTAACTATGGCTACACCTTC.

The rearrangement links TRBV19 to TRBJ2-7, with 7 bases lining up with TRBD1. J was trimmed by 2 bases and V by 5 bases; bases with no gene match: 6. Germline assignment: CDR1 LNHDA and CDR2 SQIVND (reference sequence). The CDR3 is 14 residues long. The CDR3 DNA follows: TGTGCCAGTAGTTTTGGGACAGAGACCTACGAGCAGTACTTC. Protein sequence: CASSFGTETYEQYF.

The V and J genes are TRBV7-9 and TRBJ2-1; 9 bases fit TRBD1. The ends lost 5 bases at V and 7 bases at J; junction bases unmatched: 15. CDR1 and CDR2 from the germline V gene are SEHNR and FQNEAQ (reference sequence). The CDR3 totals 17 residues. The CDR3 is CASSPYRDRDLRNEQFF. The CDR3 nucleotides are TGTGCCAGCAGCCCCTACCGGGACAGGGACTTAAGGAATGAGCAGTTCTTC.

The chain combines TRBV27 with TRBJ1-2; the match to TRBD1 covers 7 bases. The CDR3 contains 15 residues. Germline assignment: CDR1 MNHEY and CDR2 SMNVEV (reference sequence). V was pared by 6 bases and J by 4 bases, with 11 bases of the junction left unmatched. The CDR3, as DNA: TGTGCCAGCAGCCCGGGACAGTCTATCCGCTATGGCTACACCTTC. This encodes CASSPGQSIRYGYTF.

The rearrangement joins TRBV9 to TRBJ1-1; D unclear. The germline gives CDR1 SGDLS, CDR2 YYNGEE. The CDR3 totals 18 residues. The V end was cut by 3 bases, the J end by 0 bases, with 21 bases between. For the CDR3, the DNA is TGTGCCAGCAGCGAGCACTCGGGGAAGCGAGGCATGAACACTGAAGCTTTCTTT. Translating gives CASSEHSGKRGMNTEAFF.

The V call is TRBV29-1, the J call TRBJ1-1; D possibly corresponds to TRBD1 (6 bases). V was pared by 4 bases and J by 2 bases, with 11 bases between. This CDR3 region has 13 residues. Looked up from germline, CDR1 is SQVTM and CDR2 is ANQGSEA. The CDR3: CSVAGQPNTEAFF. Written as DNA, the CDR3 is TGCAGCGTTGCCGGACAGCCTAACACTGAAGCTTTCTTT.

This chain uses TRBV12-3 or TRBV12-4 with TRBJ1-5; maybe TRBD1 (5 bases). The CDR3 has 12 amino acids. V lost 6 bases and J lost 7, with 10 bases in between. The CDR3 coding sequence is TGTGCCAGCAGGACGGACACCCAGCCCCAGCATTTT. Its protein product is CASRTDTQPQHF.

This clone appeared once. This chain joins TRBV6-5 and TRBJ2-1; D possibly corresponds to TRBD1 (6 bases). Germline V CDR1 and CDR2: MNHEY, SVGAGI. The CDR3 is made up of 16 amino acids. V was pared by 4 bases and J by 0 bases, with 13 bases between. The CDR3 DNA is TGTGCCAGCAGTTCGACCAGGGGTTCCTCCTACAATGAGCAGTTCTTC. This sequence encodes CASSSTRGSSYNEQFF.

The chain combines TRBV6-5 with TRBJ2-4, with TRBD1 identical over 12 bases. The germline V gene encodes CDR1 MNHEY and CDR2 SVGAGI. V was pared by 4 bases and J by 8 bases, with 3 bases of the junction left unmatched. CDR3 size: 14 residues. The CDR3 nucleotides read TGTGCCAGCAGTTGGGGACAGGGGGCGGACATTCAGTACTTC. This encodes CASSWGQGADIQYF.

V gene TRBV11-2 combines with J gene TRBJ2-1; 7 bases fit TRBD2. CDR3 length: 15 amino acids. CDR1 and CDR2 (germline): SGHAT, FQNNGV. Germline trimming cut 1 base from V and 1 base from J; bases unmatched to any gene: 1. CDR3: CASSLVRGSYNEQFF. The CDR3 DNA reads TGTGCCAGCAGCTTAGTGCGGGGGTCCTACAATGAGCAGTTCTTC.

The chain employs TRBV7-9 and TRBJ2-3; 10 bases align to TRBD1. After removal of 3 bases from V and 5 bases from J, the junction contained 5 bases not matched to a gene. Germline CDR1 and CDR2: SEHNR and FQNEAQ (reference sequence). This CDR3 is 15 amino acids long. Written as DNA, the CDR3 is TGTGCCAGCAGCTTCCGACAGGGGGCCGGAGATACGCAGTATTTT. Amino acid sequence: CASSFRQGAGDTQYF.

This clone was seen only a few times. The gene calls are TRBV7-8 and TRBJ1-5; 7 bases agree with TRBD1. Germline V gene lookup returns CDR1 SGHVS and CDR2 FQNEAQ. The CDR3 has 16 residues. The J segment lost 4 bases and the V segment lost 2 bases, leaving 8 bases of the junction unmatched. The chain's CDR3 is CASSLKDRALNQPQHF. The DNA of the CDR3 is TGTGCCAGCAGCTTAAAAGACAGGGCCCTTAATCAGCCCCAGCATTTT.

V is TRBV18 and J is TRBJ1-2; 7 positions match TRBD1. Germline V gene data show CDR1 as KGHSH and CDR2 as LQKENI. V gave up 2 bases and J gave up 6 bases; unmatched junction bases: 9. This CDR3 has 15 amino acids. DNA of the CDR3: TGTGCCAGCTCACCATTCCCGAGACAGGGAGATGGCTACACCTTC. Protein: CASSPFPRQGDGYTF.

V gene TRBV4-1 combines with J gene TRBJ2-3; D gene uncertain. Trimming cost V 1 base and J 3 bases, with 5 bases left between them. The CDR3 consists of 13 residues. CDR1 MGHRA and CDR2 YSYEKL come from the germline V gene. CDR3 amino acids: CASSQALTDTQYF. CDR3 sequence (DNA): TGCGCCAGCAGCCAAGCTCTAACAGATACGCAGTATTTT.

CDR3 in DNA: TGTGCCAGCAGCTTCCAGGGCGGCACTGAAGCTTTCTTT. Protein: CASSFQGGTEAFF. This chain connects TRBV7-2 to TRBJ1-1, with TRBD1 as a possible D gene (5 bases). The CDR3 is 13 amino acids. CDR1 is SGHTA, CDR2 FQGNSA, per germline. The V and J ends lost 3 bases and 4 bases respectively, with 9 bases between them.

The chain uses TRBV2 and TRBJ1-4; a possible D gene is TRBD1 (5 bases). Germline values: CDR1 SNHLY, CDR2 FYNNEI. The CDR3 has 16 residues. Between the trimmed V and J ends, which lost 6 bases and 5 bases, there was a span of 19 bases. The chain's CDR3 is CASSPSGGKGNEKLFF. For the CDR3, the DNA is TGTGCCAGCAGCCCAAGTGGGGGGAAGGGGAATGAAAAACTGTTTTTT. Complete variable domain (other parts from reference TRBV2 and TRBJ1-4): EPEVTQTPSHQVTQMGQEVILRCVPISNHLYFYWYRQILGQKVEFLVSFYNNEISEKSEIFDDQFSVERPDGSNFTLKIRSTKLEDSAMYFCASSPSGGKGNEKLFFGSGTQLSVL.

This sequence joins TRBV5-4 and TRBJ2-6; the match to TRBD1 covers 8 bases. Per germline, CDR1 SGHNT and CDR2 YYREEE (reference sequence). The junction had 7 bases not matched to a gene; V was cut back by 3 bases and J by 2 bases. The CDR3 extends over 17 amino acids. The CDR3 loop reads CASSSSRDRTGANVLTF. CDR3 DNA: TGTGCCAGCAGCTCGTCCCGGGACAGGACTGGGGCCAACGTCCTGACTTTC.

CDR3 protein: CASSGGKRRPTYEQYF. CDR3 nucleotides: TGTGCCAGCAGCGGTGGGAAGCGGCGACCGACCTACGAGCAGTACTTC. This chain connects TRBV5-4 to TRBJ2-7, with D perhaps matching TRBD2 (5 bases). Trimming stripped 4 bases from V and 2 bases from J, with 19 bases between. The CDR3 totals 16 residues. Per germline, CDR1 SGHNT and CDR2 YYREEE (reference sequence). Drawing the rest from reference TRBV5-4 and TRBJ2-7, the complete variable domain is ETGVTQSPTHLIKTRGQQVTLRCSSQSGHNTVSWYQQALGQGPQFIFQYYREEENGRGNFPPRFSGLQFPNYSSELNVNALELDDSALYLCASSGGKRRPTYEQYFGPGTRLTVT.

V gene TRBV3-1 (or the pseudogene TRBV3-2) combines with J gene TRBJ2-7; 9 bases align to TRBD1. The CDR3 consists of 15 residues. V shed 2 bases, J shed 8 bases, and the junction held 10 bases outside the gene matches. The germline V gene has CDR1 LGHDT and CDR2 YNNKEL (reference sequence). CDR3 sequence: CASSQPDRGGFQQYF. CDR3 sequence (DNA): TGTGCCAGCAGCCAACCGGACAGGGGAGGATTCCAGCAGTACTTC.

The CDR3 spells CASSVRVGGQGDYGYTF. In nucleotides, the CDR3 is TGTGCCAGCAGCGTGAGGGTCGGGGGACAGGGGGACTATGGCTACACCTTC. The chain is built from TRBV7-2 and TRBJ1-2; 11 bases align to TRBD1. The germline CDR1 and CDR2 sequences are SGHTA and FQGNSA. The CDR3 is made up of 17 amino acids. Trimming cost V 5 bases and J 3 bases; bases outside gene matches: 11.

This rearrangement joins TRBV6-1 to TRBJ2-3, with 8 bases lining up with TRBD1. CDR3 length: 14 residues. Trimming took 3 bases from V and 5 from J; bases not matched to a gene: 4. Per germline, CDR1 MNHNS and CDR2 SASEGT. The CDR3: CASSDGQGEDTQYF. The CDR3, as DNA: TGTGCCAGCAGTGATGGACAGGGTGAAGATACGCAGTATTTT.

The chain recombines TRBV29-1 with TRBJ1-2; 9 bases fit TRBD1. CDR3 length: 15 amino acids. CDR1 is SQVTM and CDR2 is ANQGSEA in the germline V gene. V was clipped by 2 bases and J by 4 bases; unmatched bases: 8. This chain's CDR3 is CSVERTQGAGYGYTF. In DNA form, the CDR3 reads TGCAGCGTTGAACGGACACAGGGGGCCGGCTATGGCTACACCTTC.

The V and J genes are TRBV6-6 and TRBJ1-2; 8 nucleotides line up with TRBD1. V shed 2 bases and J 2 bases; nucleotides not matched to a gene: 1. CDR3 size: 14 residues. CDR1 and CDR2 (germline): MNHNY, SVGAGI (reference sequence). The CDR3 region is CASSYRDRNYGYTF. CDR3 in DNA: TGTGCCAGCAGTTACCGGGACAGGAACTATGGCTACACCTTC.

Only one count was recorded for this clone. This chain connects TRBV6-6 to TRBJ1-1; a weak D match, TRBD1 (5 bases). The V gene's germline CDR1 is MNHNY and CDR2 SVGAGI (reference sequence). V was pared by 5 bases and J by 0 bases, with 13 bases between. The CDR3 consists of 15 residues. This CDR3 is CASSGAEQLNTEAFF. The CDR3 coding sequence is TGTGCCAGCAGTGGGGCGGAACAGCTGAACACTGAAGCTTTCTTT.

The J gene is TRBJ1-1, the V gene TRBV9; TRBD1 matches at 7 bases. The junction had 7 bases not matched to a gene; V was cut back by 4 bases and J by 4 bases. The CDR3 runs 14 residues. The germline V gene has CDR1 SGDLS and CDR2 YYNGEE. The CDR3 DNA follows: TGTGCCAGCAGCTACATACAGGGGATCACTGAAGCTTTCTTT. Encoded protein: CASSYIQGITEAFF. Together with reference TRBV9 and TRBJ1-1, the CDR3 gives the full variable domain: DSGVTQTPKHLITATGQRVTLRCSPRSGDLSVYWYQQSLDQGLQFLIQYYNGEERAKGNILERFSAQQFPDLHSELNLSSLELGDSALYFCASSYIQGITEAFFGQGTRLTVV.

The chain has TRBV7-9 and TRBJ1-2; D may be TRBD1 (6 bases). This CDR3 is built from 15 residues. V was cut by 4 bases and J by 3 bases, with 15 bases left in between. CDR1 is SEHNR and CDR2 is FQNEAQ in the germline V gene (reference sequence). CDR3: CASSSWTDEDYGYTF. The CDR3 coding sequence is TGTGCCAGCAGCTCCTGGACAGACGAGGACTATGGCTACACCTTC.